This T cell receptor (beta chain) was recorded in a study of T cells after yellow fever vaccination. Across the study: In the case of low-cell-number fractions, SMART-Seq v4 Ultra Low Input was used for preparation.

Only a few counts were recorded for this clonotype. Its antigen is as yet unknown. UMIs were added to TCR cDNA along with a universal primer site when it was made by 5'RACE template switching. TCRdb itself ran the 5' RACE reads through MiXCR, one entry per CDR3 protein. The repertoire includes roughly 150,000 distinct CDR3 sequences, roughly 8% of them detected once, and about 0.73% sits in the top ten. Study observations and caveats: Reappearance after the booster was observed for most primary-vaccination clones (roughly 97% CD4, more than 70% CD8).

V lost 5 bases to trimming and J lost 4 bases, with 5 bases between them. In germline, CDR1 is KGHSH, CDR2 LQKENI. The CDR3 has 11 amino acids. The chain joins TRBV18 to TRBJ1-2; D is undetermined. The sequence was collected from a young man who received the YFV17D yellow fever vaccine. The material was CD4+ T cells sorted from PBMCs, obtained 5 days after the yellow fever booster vaccination. The CDR3 DNA follows: TGTGCCAGCTCATCCACCTATGGCTACACCTTC. It is translated as CASSSTYGYTF.